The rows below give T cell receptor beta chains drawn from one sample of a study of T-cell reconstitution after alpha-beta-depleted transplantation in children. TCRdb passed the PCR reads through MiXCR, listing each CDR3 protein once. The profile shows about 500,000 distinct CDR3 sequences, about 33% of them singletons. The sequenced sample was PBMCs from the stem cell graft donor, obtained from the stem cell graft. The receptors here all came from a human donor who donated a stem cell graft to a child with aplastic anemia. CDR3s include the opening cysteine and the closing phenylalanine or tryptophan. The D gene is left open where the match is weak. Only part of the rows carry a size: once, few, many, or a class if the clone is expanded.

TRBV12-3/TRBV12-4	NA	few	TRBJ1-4	CASSFLGNEKLFF	TGTGCCAGCAGTTTTTTGGGAAACGAAAAACTGTTTTTT
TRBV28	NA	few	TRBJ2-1	CASSTRDWNEQFF	TGTGCCAGCAGCACGAGGGATTGGAATGAGCAGTTCTTC
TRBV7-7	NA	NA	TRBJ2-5	CASSLEVGKETQYF	TGTGCCAGCAGCTTAGAGGTCGGAAAAGAGACCCAGTACTTC
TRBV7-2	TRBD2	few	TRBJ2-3	CASSTRLAGSTDTQYF	TGTGCCAGCAGCACCCGACTAGCGGGAAGCACAGATACGCAGTATTTT
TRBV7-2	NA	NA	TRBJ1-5	CASSLLFDQPQHF	TGTGCCAGCAGCCTGTTATTCGATCAGCCCCAGCATTTT
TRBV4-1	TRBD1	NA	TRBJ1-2	CASSQDIDGRGGGYTF	TGCGCCAGCAGCCAAGATATTGATGGGAGAGGGGGCGGCTACACCTTC
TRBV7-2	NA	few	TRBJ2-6	CASSLTSNSGANVLTF	TGTGCCAGCAGCTTAACTAGCAACTCTGGGGCCAACGTCCTGACTTTC
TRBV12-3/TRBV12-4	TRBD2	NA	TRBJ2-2	CASSSSGRANTGELFF	TGTGCCAGCAGCTCTAGCGGGAGGGCGAACACCGGGGAGCTGTTTTTT
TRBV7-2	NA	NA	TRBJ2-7	CASSFYEVKAYEQYF	TGTGCCAGCAGCTTCTACGAGGTCAAAGCCTACGAGCAGTACTTC
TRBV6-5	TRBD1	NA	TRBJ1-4	CASSYSPGQGEKLFF	TGTGCCAGCAGTTACTCGCCGGGACAGGGTGAAAAACTGTTTTTT
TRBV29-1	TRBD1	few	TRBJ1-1	CSDRQGNTEAFF	TGCAGCGATCGACAGGGTAACACTGAAGCTTTCTTT
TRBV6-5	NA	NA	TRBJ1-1	CASSYDPGAGTEAFF	TGTGCCAGCAGTTACGATCCGGGGGCGGGGACTGAAGCTTTCTTT
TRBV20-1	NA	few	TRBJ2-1	CSASGNSYNEQFF	TGCAGTGCTAGCGGGAACTCCTACAATGAGCAGTTCTTC
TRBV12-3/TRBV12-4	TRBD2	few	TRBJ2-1	CASSFFRTSGKYNEQFF	TGTGCCAGCAGTTTCTTCCGGACTAGCGGGAAATACAATGAGCAGTTCTTC
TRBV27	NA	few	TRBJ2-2	CASSPLQGTGELFF	TGTGCCAGCAGTCCCTTACAGGGCACCGGGGAGCTGTTTTTT
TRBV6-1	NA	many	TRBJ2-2	CASSVGDTGELFF	TGTGCCAGCAGTGTTGGGGACACCGGGGAGCTGTTTTTT
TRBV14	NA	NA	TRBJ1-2	CASSHSPYGYTF	TGTGCCAGCAGCCATTCCCCGTATGGCTACACCTTC
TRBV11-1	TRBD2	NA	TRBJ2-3	CASSFPSTTSGPTDTQYF	TGTGCCAGCAGCTTTCCCTCCACGACTAGCGGACCCACAGATACGCAGTATTTT
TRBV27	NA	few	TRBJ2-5	CASSSTGETQYF	TGTGCCAGCAGTTCTACCGGGGAGACCCAGTACTTC
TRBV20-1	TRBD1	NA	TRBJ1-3	CSANNPGQGANTIYF	TGCAGTGCTAACAACCCGGGACAGGGGGCAAACACCATATATTTT
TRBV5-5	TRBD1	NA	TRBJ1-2	CASSLGVTGTALYGYTF	TGTGCCAGCAGCTTGGGAGTTACCGGGACAGCTTTGTATGGCTACACCTTC
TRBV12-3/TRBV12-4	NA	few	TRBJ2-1	CASSLKTGAYNEQFF	TGTGCCAGCAGTTTAAAGACAGGCGCCTACAATGAGCAGTTCTTC
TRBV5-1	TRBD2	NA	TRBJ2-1	CASSGEAGGAYNEQFF	TGCGCCAGCAGCGGGGAGGCGGGAGGGGCCTACAATGAGCAGTTCTTC
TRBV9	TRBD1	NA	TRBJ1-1	CASSEGTGAEAFF	TGTGCCAGCAGCGAGGGGACAGGGGCTGAAGCTTTCTTT
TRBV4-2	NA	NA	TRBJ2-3	CASSQVLGYTDTQYF	TGTGCCAGCAGCCAAGTGCTGGGTTACACAGATACGCAGTATTTT
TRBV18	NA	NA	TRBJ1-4	CASSPVGENEKLFF	TGTGCCAGCTCACCAGTCGGCGAGAATGAAAAACTGTTTTTT